Shown below are 16 T cell receptor beta chains from a single sample sequenced in a study of shared clonotypes between healthy human individuals. Assay: immunoSEQ multiplex PCR; the TCRdb copy retains only in-frame clones and omits some. Of around 2,100,000 clones in the sample, about 95% were seen once. Positive CCR7 selection of CD45RO-negative cells yielded the naive CD8 cells, and terminally differentiated effector memory CD45RA+ cells were excluded. Sequencing was carried out using naive CD8+ T cells sorted from blood. The source of these receptors is a man between 18 and 29 years old in good health.

This clone was detected once. The chain is built from TRBV19 and TRBJ1-5; no definite D call. The CDR3 runs to 16 residues. The ends were cut back, 0 bases at V and 3 bases at J, with 12 bases in the middle. CDR1 LNHDA and CDR2 SQIVND come from the germline V gene (reference sequence). CDR3 protein: CASSIDQSRNNQPQHF. The CDR3 DNA reads TGTGCCAGTAGTATAGATCAGTCCAGAAACAATCAGCCCCAGCATTTT.

The chain has TRBV5-1 and TRBJ2-1; 8 bases are a match to TRBD2. The trim removed 2 bases at V and 15 bases at J, leaving 7 bases unmatched. The CDR3 contains 12 residues. Looked up from germline, CDR1 is SGHRS and CDR2 is YFSETQ. CDR3 nucleotide sequence: TGCGCCAGCAGCTTAGGACTAGCTGACATGTTCTTC. This translates into CASSLGLADMFF.

This chain links TRBV4-1 with TRBJ2-1; 13 bases agree with TRBD2. This CDR3 comprises 18 residues. With 4 bases clipped from V and 3 bases from J, the junction kept 9 bases outside the gene matches. From germline, CDR1 is MGHRA and CDR2 YSYEKL. The CDR3 is CASSPGLAGYRLYNEQFF. The CDR3 nucleotides are TGCGCCAGCAGCCCGGGACTAGCGGGGTATCGCCTCTACAATGAGCAGTTCTTC.

The rearrangement uses TRBV5-8 and TRBJ2-1, with D unclear. Germline V gene data show CDR1 as SGHTS and CDR2 as YDEGEE. The CDR3 totals 14 residues. V dropped 0 bases and J dropped 3 bases, with 7 bases sitting between them. The CDR3 loop reads CASSLDPFYNEQFF. Here the CDR3 DNA reads TGTGCCAGCAGCTTGGATCCCTTCTACAATGAGCAGTTCTTC.

The V and J genes are TRBV19 and TRBJ1-4; D not resolved. CDR1 and CDR2 from the germline V gene are LNHDA and SQIVND (reference sequence). V lost 3 bases, J lost 6 bases, and 5 bases lay in between. This CDR3 spans 12 amino acids. CDR3 region: CASSMRDEKLFF. As DNA, the CDR3 is TGTGCCAGTAGTATGCGGGATGAAAAACTGTTTTTT.

The CDR3 reads CASSLMGEEQYF. In DNA form, the CDR3 reads TGTGCCAGCAGTTTGATGGGGGAAGAGCAGTACTTC. The V gene is TRBV27, the J gene TRBJ2-7; the D gene could be TRBD1 or TRBD2 (5 bases each). CDR3 length: 12 amino acids. The germline V and J ends were trimmed by 3 bases and 7 bases, with 10 bases remaining between them. From germline, CDR1 is MNHEY and CDR2 SMNVEV (reference sequence).

V usage is TRBV6-6 and J usage is TRBJ1-3; D possibly corresponds to TRBD1 (5 bases). V lost 8 bases to trimming and J lost 0 bases, with 11 bases between them. The germline gives CDR1 MNHNY, CDR2 SVGAGI (reference sequence). The CDR3 is 14 amino acids. The DNA of the CDR3 is TGTGCCAGCGCCCAAGACAGCTCTGGAAACACCATATATTTT. Protein product: CASAQDSSGNTIYF.

The chain employs TRBV7-3 and TRBJ1-6; D may be TRBD1 (6 bases). Germline loops: CDR1 SGHTA, CDR2 FQGTGA. V shed 4 bases and J shed 6 bases, with 10 bases lying between them. CDR3 size: 14 residues. CDR3 in DNA: TGTGCCAGCAGCTGGACAGTTCCTAATTCACCCCTCCACTTT. This gives the protein CASSWTVPNSPLHF.

This chain links TRBV27 with TRBJ1-5; no reliable D call. This CDR3 has 15 amino acids. V lost 5 bases, J lost 5 bases, and 16 bases lay in between. The germline V gene encodes CDR1 MNHEY and CDR2 SMNVEV (reference sequence). In nucleotides, the CDR3 is TGTGCCAGCAGTCGTCTGAGTCGATCGGATCAGCCCCAGCATTTT. Protein product: CASSRLSRSDQPQHF.

Of note for this clone: The identical CDR3 is also encoded by other nucleotide sequences in the sample. V and J are TRBV27 and TRBJ2-5, with D hard to call. This CDR3 has 15 residues. CDR1 and CDR2 (germline): MNHEY, SMNVEV (reference sequence). The V and J ends lost 1 base and 0 bases respectively, with 9 bases between them. This chain's CDR3 is CASSLLGGNQETQYF. Written as DNA, the CDR3 is TGTGCCAGCAGTTTATTGGGTGGGAACCAAGAGACCCAGTACTTC.

V usage is TRBV5-1 and J usage is TRBJ1-1; tentative D call: TRBD1 (6 bases). The CDR3 has 16 amino acids. V was clipped by 2 bases and J by 1 base, with 15 bases between them. Looked up from germline, CDR1 is SGHRS and CDR2 is YFSETQ. CDR3 bases: TGCGCCAGCAGCTTCCTACCGGGGGCGACGAACACTGAAGCTTTCTTT. Translation: CASSFLPGATNTEAFF.

V and J are TRBV7-2 and TRBJ2-2; D is possibly TRBD1 or TRBD2 (5 bases each). Trimming cost V 2 bases and J 5 bases, with 12 bases left between them. The CDR3 runs 15 residues. CDR1 is SGHTA, CDR2 FQGNSA, per germline. CDR3 protein: CASSLFSGQTGELFF. DNA for the CDR3: TGTGCCAGCAGCTTATTTTCGGGGCAGACCGGGGAGCTGTTTTTT.

The chain is built from TRBV10-3 and TRBJ2-5; 10 nucleotides match TRBD1. V was pared by 6 bases and J by 5 bases, with 9 bases of the junction left unmatched. CDR3 size: 15 residues. Germline CDR1 is ENHRY and CDR2 is SYGVKD. For the CDR3, the DNA is TGTGCCATCAGGCCGGGACAGGGGATGATGGAGACCCAGTACTTC. Translated, it gives CAIRPGQGMMETQYF.

The V call is TRBV27, the J call TRBJ2-2; either TRBD1 or TRBD2 may supply D (5 bases each). The CDR3 consists of 17 residues. Germline CDR1 reads MNHEY; CDR2 reads SMNVEV (reference sequence). V lost 2 bases and J lost 8, with 21 bases in between. For the CDR3, the DNA is TGTGCCAGCAGTTTAGGAAACTTCGGGACCTCAGTAGGGGAGCTGTTTTTT. Translating it yields CASSLGNFGTSVGELFF.

This clone was detected a few times. The chain combines TRBV5-4 with TRBJ1-1; no clear D gene. The length of the CDR3 is 13 residues. Germline CDR1 and CDR2: SGHNT and YYREEE (reference sequence). Trimming cost V 2 bases and J 1 base, with 6 bases left between them. The CDR3 DNA is TGTGCCAGCAGCTTCGGACCGAACACTGAAGCTTTCTTT. Residues: CASSFGPNTEAFF. Full variable domain (outside the CDR3, taken from reference TRBV5-4 and TRBJ1-1): ETGVTQSPTHLIKTRGQQVTLRCSSQSGHNTVSWYQQALGQGPQFIFQYYREEENGRGNFPPRFSGLQFPNYSSELNVNALELDDSALYLCASSFGPNTEAFFGQGTRLTVV.

This chain connects TRBV4-1 to TRBJ2-7, with a possible D match to TRBD1 (6 bases). From germline, CDR1 is MGHRA and CDR2 YSYEKL. V lost 1 base to trimming and J lost 0 bases, with 10 bases between them. The CDR3 sequence is 15 residues long. The CDR3 region is CASSQVQDSSYEQYF. The CDR3 bases are TGCGCCAGCAGCCAAGTCCAGGACAGCTCCTACGAGCAGTACTTC.